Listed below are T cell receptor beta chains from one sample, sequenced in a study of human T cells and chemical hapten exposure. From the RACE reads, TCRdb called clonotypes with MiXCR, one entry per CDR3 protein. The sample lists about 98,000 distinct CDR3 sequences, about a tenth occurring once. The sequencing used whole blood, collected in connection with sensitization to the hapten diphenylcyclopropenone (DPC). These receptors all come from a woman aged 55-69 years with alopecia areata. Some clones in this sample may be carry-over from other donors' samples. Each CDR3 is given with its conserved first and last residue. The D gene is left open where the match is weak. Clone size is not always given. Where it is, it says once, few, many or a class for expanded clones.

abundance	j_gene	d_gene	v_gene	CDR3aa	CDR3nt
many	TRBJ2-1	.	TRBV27	CASSLSGYYNEQFF	TGTGCCAGCAGTTTATCAGGGTACTACAATGAGCAGTTCTTC
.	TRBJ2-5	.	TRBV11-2	CASSSSHGRETQYF	TGTGCCAGCAGCTCATCACATGGGCGTGAGACCCAGTACTTC
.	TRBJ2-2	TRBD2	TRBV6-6	CASSSPLAGGLTNTGELFF	TGTGCCAGCAGTAGTCCCCTAGCGGGGGGGCTAACGAACACCGGGGAGCTGTTTTTT
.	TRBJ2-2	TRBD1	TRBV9	CASSTHRGQAGELFF	TGTGCCAGCAGCACACACAGGGGGCAGGCCGGGGAGCTGTTTTTT
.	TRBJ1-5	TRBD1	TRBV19	CATEQGPGQPQHF	TGTGCCACCGAACAGGGGCCCGGTCAGCCCCAGCATTTT
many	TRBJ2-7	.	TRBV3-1	CASSQAEGDSYEQYF	TGTGCCAGCAGCCAGGCGGAGGGGGACTCCTACGAGCAGTACTTC
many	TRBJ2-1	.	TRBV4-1	CASSPGKGGSNNEQFF	TGCGCCAGCAGCCCAGGGAAGGGAGGCTCGAACAATGAGCAGTTCTTC
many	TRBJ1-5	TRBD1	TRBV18	CASSHGDRRNQPQHF	TGTGCCAGCTCACACGGGGACAGGCGCAATCAGCCCCAGCATTTT
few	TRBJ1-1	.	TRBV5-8	CASSAWGVGTEAFF	TGTGCCAGCAGCGCCTGGGGGGTAGGCACTGAAGCTTTCTTT
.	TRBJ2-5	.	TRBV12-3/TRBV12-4	CASRERGRETQYF	TGTGCCAGCAGGGAAAGGGGTCGGGAGACCCAGTACTTC
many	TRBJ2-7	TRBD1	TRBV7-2	CASSQGQGAYYEQYF	TGTGCCAGCAGCCAGGGACAGGGGGCTTACTACGAGCAGTACTTC
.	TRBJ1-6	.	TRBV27	CASSMAGGGYNSPLHF	TGTGCCAGTAGCATGGCCGGGGGCGGATATAATTCACCCCTCCACTTT
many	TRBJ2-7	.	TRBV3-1	CASSQDTTLRIHEQYF	TGTGCCAGCAGCCAAGATACAACCCTTAGGATCCACGAGCAGTACTTC
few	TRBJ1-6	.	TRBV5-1	CASSLAGEGRSPLHF	TGCGCCAGCAGCTTGGCCGGAGAGGGTAGATCACCCCTCCACTTT
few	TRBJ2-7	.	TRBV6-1	CASSDPWGTYEQYF	TGTGCCAGCAGTGACCCCTGGGGAACCTACGAGCAGTACTTC
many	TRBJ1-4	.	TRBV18	CASSPSAGPTEKLFF	TGTGCCAGCTCACCGTCCGCAGGTCCGACAGAAAAACTGTTTTTT
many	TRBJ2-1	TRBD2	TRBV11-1	CASRTQLAGTAPEQFF	TGTGCCAGCAGAACTCAACTAGCGGGGACCGCACCTGAGCAGTTCTTC
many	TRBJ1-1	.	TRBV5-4	CASSLGTLDTEAFF	TGTGCCAGCAGCTTGGGGACCCTGGACACTGAAGCTTTCTTT
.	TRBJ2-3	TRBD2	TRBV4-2	CASSQGLAGSTDTQYF	TGTGCCAGCAGCCAGGGGCTAGCGGGGAGCACAGATACGCAGTATTTT
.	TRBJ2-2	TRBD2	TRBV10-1	CATTGTTNTGELFF	TGCGCCACGACCGGGACTACTAACACCGGGGAGCTGTTTTTT
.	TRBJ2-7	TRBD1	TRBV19	CASSRQGSSYEQYF	TGTGCCAGTAGTAGACAGGGAAGCTCCTACGAGCAGTACTTC
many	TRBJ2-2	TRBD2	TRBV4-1	CASSQYAGGPNTGELFF	TGCGCCAGCAGCCAGTACGCGGGGGGGCCGAACACCGGGGAGCTGTTTTTT
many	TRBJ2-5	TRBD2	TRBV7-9	CASSLVVAGRQETQYF	TGTGCCAGCAGCTTAGTGGTAGCGGGGAGACAAGAGACCCAGTACTTC
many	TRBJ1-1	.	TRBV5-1	CASSLGGPQSEAFF	TGCGCCAGCAGCTTGGGAGGCCCCCAGAGTGAAGCTTTCTTT
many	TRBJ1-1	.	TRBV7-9	CASSTMREAFF	TGTGCCAGCAGCACTATGCGTGAAGCTTTCTTT
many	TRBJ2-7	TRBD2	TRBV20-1	CSAREVSGGAWEQYF	TGCAGTGCTAGGGAAGTTAGCGGGGGGGCTTGGGAGCAGTACTTC
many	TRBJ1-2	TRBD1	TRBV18	CASSPTTGRNPRLYGYTF	TGTGCCAGCTCACCAACGACAGGGCGGAACCCTCGGCTCTATGGCTACACCTTC
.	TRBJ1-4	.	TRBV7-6	CASSPRGSGEKLFF	TGTGCCAGCAGCCCGAGGGGGAGCGGTGAAAAACTGTTTTTT
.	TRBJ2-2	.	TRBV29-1	CSVGQGRGTGELFF	TGCAGCGTTGGTCAGGGAAGAGGTACCGGGGAGCTGTTTTTT
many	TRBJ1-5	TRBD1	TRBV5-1	CASSPGTASHQPQHF	TGCGCCAGCAGCCCAGGGACAGCGAGCCATCAGCCCCAGCATTTT
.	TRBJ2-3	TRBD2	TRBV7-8	CASSWTSGELKNTQYF	TGTGCCAGCAGCTGGACTAGCGGGGAGCTCAAAAATACGCAGTATTTT
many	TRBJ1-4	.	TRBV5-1	CASSVDPGTEEKLFF	TGCGCCAGCAGCGTGGACCCAGGGACGGAGGAAAAACTGTTTTTT
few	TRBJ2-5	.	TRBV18	CASSPMKGGGGKETQYF	TGTGCCAGCTCACCAATGAAAGGAGGTGGGGGGAAAGAGACCCAGTACTTC
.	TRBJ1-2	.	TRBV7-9	CASSLVEGLNYGYTF	TGTGCCAGCAGCTTAGTCGAGGGTTTAAACTATGGCTACACCTTC
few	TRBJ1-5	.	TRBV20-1	CSARGDSGNQPQHF	TGCAGTGCTAGAGGGGACTCCGGCAATCAGCCCCAGCATTTT
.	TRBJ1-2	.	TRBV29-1	CSAIQAVDYGYTF	TGCAGCGCTATCCAAGCAGTTGACTATGGCTACACCTTC
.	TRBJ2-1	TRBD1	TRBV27	CASSPFPRQGVTYNEQFF	TGTGCCAGCAGTCCCTTCCCGAGACAGGGGGTAACCTACAATGAGCAGTTCTTC
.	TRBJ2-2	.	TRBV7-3	CASSAPGNTGELFF	TGTGCCAGCAGCGCGCCAGGGAATACCGGGGAGCTGTTTTTT
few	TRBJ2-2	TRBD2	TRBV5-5	CASSVSSGQNTGELFF	TGTGCCAGCAGCGTGTCTAGCGGGCAGAACACCGGGGAGCTGTTTTTT
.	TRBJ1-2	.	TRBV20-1	CSTRWTTDLYGYTF	TGCAGTACTAGATGGACCACGGACCTCTATGGCTACACCTTC
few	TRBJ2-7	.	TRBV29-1	CSVIEGIRRGYEQYF	TGCAGCGTGATCGAGGGAATACGGCGGGGCTACGAGCAGTACTTC
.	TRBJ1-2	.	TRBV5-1	CASSLGTVTGGGGYGYTF	TGCGCCAGCAGCTTGGGCACGGTGACGGGGGGCGGCGGCTATGGCTACACCTTC